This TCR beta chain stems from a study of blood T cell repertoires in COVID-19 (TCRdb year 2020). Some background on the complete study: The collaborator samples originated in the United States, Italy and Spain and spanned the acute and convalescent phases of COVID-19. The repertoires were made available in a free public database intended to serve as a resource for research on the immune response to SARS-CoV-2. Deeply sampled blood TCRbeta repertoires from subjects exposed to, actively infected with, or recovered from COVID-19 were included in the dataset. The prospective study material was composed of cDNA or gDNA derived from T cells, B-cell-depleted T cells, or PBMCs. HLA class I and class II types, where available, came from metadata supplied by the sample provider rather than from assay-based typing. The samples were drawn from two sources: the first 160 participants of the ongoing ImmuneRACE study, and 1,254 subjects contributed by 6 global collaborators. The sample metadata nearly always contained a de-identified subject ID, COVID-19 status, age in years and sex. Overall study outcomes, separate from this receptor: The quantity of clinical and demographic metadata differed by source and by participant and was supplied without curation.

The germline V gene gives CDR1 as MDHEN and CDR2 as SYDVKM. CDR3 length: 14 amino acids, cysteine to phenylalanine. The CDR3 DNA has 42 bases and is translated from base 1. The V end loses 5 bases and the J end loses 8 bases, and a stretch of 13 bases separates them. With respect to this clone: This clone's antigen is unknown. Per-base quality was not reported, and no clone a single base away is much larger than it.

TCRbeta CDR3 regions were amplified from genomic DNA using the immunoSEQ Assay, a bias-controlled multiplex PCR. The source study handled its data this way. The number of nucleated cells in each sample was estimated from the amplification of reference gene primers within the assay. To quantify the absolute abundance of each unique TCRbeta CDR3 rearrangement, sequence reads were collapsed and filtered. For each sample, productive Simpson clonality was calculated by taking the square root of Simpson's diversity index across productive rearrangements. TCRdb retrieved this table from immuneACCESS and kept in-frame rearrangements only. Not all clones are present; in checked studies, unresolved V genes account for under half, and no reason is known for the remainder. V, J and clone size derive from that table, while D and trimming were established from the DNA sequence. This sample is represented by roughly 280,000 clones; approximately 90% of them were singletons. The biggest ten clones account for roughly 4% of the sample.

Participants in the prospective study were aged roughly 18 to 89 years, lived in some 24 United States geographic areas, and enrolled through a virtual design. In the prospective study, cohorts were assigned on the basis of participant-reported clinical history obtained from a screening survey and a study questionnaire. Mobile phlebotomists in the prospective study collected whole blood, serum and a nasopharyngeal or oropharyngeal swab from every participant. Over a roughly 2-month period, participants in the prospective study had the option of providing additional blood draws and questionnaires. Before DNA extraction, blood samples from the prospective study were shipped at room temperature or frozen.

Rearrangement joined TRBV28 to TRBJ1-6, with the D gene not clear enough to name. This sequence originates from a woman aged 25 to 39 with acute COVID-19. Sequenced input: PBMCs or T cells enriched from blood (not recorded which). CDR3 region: CASSLGGLDSPLHF. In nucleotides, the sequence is TGTGCCAGCAGTCTAGGCGGGCTTGATTCACCCCTCCACTTT.